The 17 T cell receptor beta chains below were found in one sample sequenced in a study of T cells in localized non-small cell lung cancer. The repertoire was sequenced with immunoSEQ multiplex PCR; TCRdb's copy has only in-frame clones and lacks some. Of about 28,000 clones in the sample, roughly 90% are singletons; the top ten hold 4% to 5%. The sample here was peripheral blood mononuclear cells, taken before any cancer treatment. These receptors were obtained from a woman aged 35 to 75 with stage III lung adenocarcinoma.

The chain uses TRBV9 and TRBJ2-5; D may match TRBD1 or TRBD2 (6 bases each). The J call is uncertain, as TRBJ2-7 better fits the DNA end. Germline V gene data show CDR1 as SGDLS and CDR2 as YYNGEE. The CDR3 spans 15 residues. CDR3 sequence (DNA): TGTGCCAGCAGCGTAGAGGGGGGCCTAACCTACGAGCAGTACTTC. Translation gives CASSVEGGLTYEQYF.

V and J are TRBV10-3 and TRBJ1-1, with 7 bases identical to TRBD1. The CDR3 length is 14 residues. The J segment lost 5 bases and the V segment lost 3 bases, leaving 6 bases of the junction unmatched. Germline V gives CDR1 ENHRY, CDR2 SYGVKD. In DNA form, the CDR3 reads TGTGCCATCAGTGACCGGACAGGAGGTACTGAAGCTTTCTTT. Its translation: CAISDRTGGTEAFF.

CDR3 sequence: CASSHPGLGANVLTF. CDR3 DNA sequence: TGTGCCAGCAGTCACCCAGGGTTAGGGGCCAACGTCCTGACTTTC. This chain connects TRBV6-5 to TRBJ2-6; perhaps TRBD1 as D (5 bases). The CDR3 length is 15 residues. The germline gives CDR1 MNHEY, CDR2 SVGAGI. V was clipped by 5 bases and J by 4 bases, with 12 bases between them.

The CDR3 DNA sequence: TGTGCCACCAGCTTCCAAGAGACCCAGTACTTC. As protein: CATSFQETQYF. The V and J genes are TRBV10-3 and TRBJ2-5, with no clear D. From germline, CDR1 is ENHRY and CDR2 SYGVKD. Trimming pared 10 bases from V and 1 base from J, leaving 7 bases between. The length of the CDR3 is 11 residues.

The V and J genes are TRBV11-2 and TRBJ2-3; 7 bases map to TRBD2. The germline CDR1 and CDR2 sequences are SGHAT and FQNNGV. The CDR3 loop spans 14 amino acids. The V gene end was trimmed by 2 bases and the J gene end by 7 bases; junction bases not matched to a gene: 6. The CDR3 nucleotides read TGTGCCAGCAGCTTAAACCAGGGAGGGAATACGCAGTATTTT. Protein: CASSLNQGGNTQYF.

The chain has TRBV7-8 and TRBJ2-1, with TRBD2 matching over 13 bases. The CDR3 is 16 amino acids. J was trimmed by 8 bases and V by 3 bases; bases with no gene match: 7. Germline V gene data show CDR1 as SGHVS and CDR2 as FQNEAQ. The CDR3: CASSFSGTSGIYEQFF. The CDR3, as DNA: TGTGCCAGCAGCTTTTCTGGGACTAGCGGGATCTATGAGCAGTTCTTC.

V is TRBV6-6 and J is TRBJ1-5, with TRBD1 as a possible D gene (5 bases). V was shortened by 6 bases and J by 0 bases, with 12 bases between the two germline ends. This CDR3 region has 15 residues. Germline CDR1 is MNHNY and CDR2 is SVGAGI (reference sequence). The DNA of the CDR3 is TGTGCCAGCAGATCACCTGGGGGTAGCAATCAGCCCCAGCATTTT. Translating it yields CASRSPGGSNQPQHF.

The V call is TRBV7-9, the J call TRBJ2-1; D is perhaps TRBD1 (5 bases). The CDR3 has 14 amino acids. V was clipped by 7 bases and J by 0 bases, with 10 bases between them. Germline CDR1 SEHNR, CDR2 FQNEAQ (reference sequence). The DNA for the CDR3 is TGTGCCAGCACCAGACAGAGCTCCTACAATGAGCAGTTCTTC. This gives the protein CASTRQSSYNEQFF.

The rearrangement joins TRBV13 to TRBJ2-3; 8 nucleotides agree with TRBD1. V was clipped by 5 bases and J by 3 bases; unmatched bases: 1. In germline, CDR1 is PRHDT, CDR2 FYEKMQ (reference sequence). This CDR3 has 13 residues. As DNA, the CDR3 is TGTGCCAGCAGCCGACAGGGGACAGATACGCAGTATTTT. It codes for CASSRQGTDTQYF.

The rearrangement joins TRBV10-3 to TRBJ2-7; D ambiguous. Trimming pared 2 bases from V and 1 base from J, leaving 12 bases between. From germline, CDR1 is ENHRY and CDR2 SYGVKD. The CDR3 is made up of 15 amino acids. The CDR3 coding sequence is TGTGCCATCAGTGAGCGCATTCAAAATTCCTACGAGCAGTACTTC. Translating gives CAISERIQNSYEQYF.

This chain connects TRBV19 to TRBJ2-1; TRBD2 matches 12 bases. The CDR3 sequence is 15 residues long. After removal of 8 bases from V and 6 bases from J, the junction contained 8 bases not matched to a gene. Germline CDR1 is LNHDA and CDR2 is SQIVND (reference sequence). The CDR3 DNA is TGTGCCAGTGGTGTACTAGCGGGAGGCCTCAATGAGCAGTTCTTC. Residues: CASGVLAGGLNEQFF. Based on the CDR3 plus reference TRBV19 and TRBJ2-1, the full variable domain is DGGITQSPKYLFRKEGQNVTLSCEQNLNHDAMYWYRQDPGQGLRLIYYSQIVNDFQKGDIAEGYSVSREKKESFPLTVTSAQKNPTAFYLCASGVLAGGLNEQFFGPGTRLTVL.

The rearrangement links TRBV20-1 to TRBJ2-1; D gene unclear. Germline assignment: CDR1 DFQATT and CDR2 SNEGSKA (reference sequence). CDR3 size: 11 residues. The V gene lost 7 bases and the J gene lost 5 bases, with 9 bases spanning the gap. CDR3 region: CSGRKNNEQFF. In DNA form, the CDR3 reads TGCAGTGGGCGGAAGAACAATGAGCAGTTCTTC.

This clone showed up just a few times. The chain combines TRBV10-3 with TRBJ1-1, with D possibly matching TRBD1 (6 bases). Trimming took off 6 bases at V and 2 bases at J, with 16 bases between the two ends. The CDR3 is made up of 15 amino acids. The germline V gene encodes CDR1 ENHRY and CDR2 SYGVKD. In DNA form, the CDR3 reads TGTGCCATCAGGGACCCAGCAGGGACAAACACTGAAGCTTTCTTT. It codes for CAIRDPAGTNTEAFF.

The CDR3 DNA follows: TGTGCCAGCAGCGTCCCAGGACTAGCGGGGAAAGAGACCCAGTACTTC. Its translation: CASSVPGLAGKETQYF. The genes are TRBV9 and TRBJ2-5, with 12 bases lining up with TRBD2. V gave up 2 bases and J gave up 3 bases; unmatched junction bases: 5. The CDR3 consists of 16 residues. Germline assignment: CDR1 SGDLS and CDR2 YYNGEE.

This chain uses TRBV30 with TRBJ2-7; D perhaps matches TRBD1 (6 bases). This CDR3 has 13 amino acids. CDR1 and CDR2 from the germline V gene are GTSNPN and SVGIG (reference sequence). V dropped 4 bases and J dropped 2 bases, with 12 bases sitting between them. The CDR3 loop reads CAWNRGQAYEQYF. In nucleotides, the CDR3 is TGTGCCTGGAACCGGGGACAAGCCTACGAGCAGTACTTC.

The genes are TRBV10-3 and TRBJ1-2, with 9 bases aligning to TRBD1. The CDR3 is made up of 16 amino acids. From germline, CDR1 is ENHRY and CDR2 SYGVKD. J lost 7 bases, V lost 0 bases, and 9 bases had no gene match. This chain's CDR3 is CAISESGQGLGGGYTF. CDR3 bases: TGTGCCATCAGTGAGTCGGGACAGGGCCTAGGAGGTGGCTACACCTTC.

The rearrangement uses TRBV6-6 and TRBJ1-1, with unresolved D. The CDR3 sequence is 11 residues long. Germline lookup yields CDR1 MNHNY and CDR2 SVGAGI (reference sequence). With 4 bases removed from V and 7 bases from J, the gap between germline ends came to 7 bases. The CDR3 bases are TGTGCCAGCAGTTTGGACCTTGAAGCTTTCTTT. Translation: CASSLDLEAFF.